Listed here are 26 T cell receptor beta chains from one sample, sequenced in a study of identical twins. TCRdb itself ran the 5' RACE reads through MiXCR, one entry per CDR3 protein. Among some 500,000 distinct CDR3 sequences listed, 13% to 15% were seen once. A further study also used this sample, focusing on yellow fever vaccine responses in identical twins.

The specimen sequenced was CD4+ T cells sorted from blood. The receptors come from a woman between 18 and 29 years old in good health.

This clonotype was recorded at least ten times. The chain is built from TRBV7-9 and TRBJ2-1; no reliable D call. The germline gives CDR1 SEHNR, CDR2 FQNEAQ (reference sequence). CDR3 length: 12 residues. With 2 bases removed from V and 10 bases from J, the gap between germline ends came to 9 bases. The CDR3 nucleotides are TGTGCCAGCAGCTTAAAAGGGAACGAGCAGTTCTTC. This encodes CASSLKGNEQFF.

This sequence joins TRBV6-1 and TRBJ2-7; 7 nucleotides match TRBD2. The CDR3 runs to 16 residues. CDR1 is MNHNS and CDR2 is SASEGT in the germline V gene. After removal of 10 bases from V and 1 base from J, the junction contained 16 bases not matched to a gene. CDR3 nucleotide sequence: TGTGCCACCCTAAAGAAAGGCGGGAGAATGTCCTACGAGCAGTACTTC. Amino acids: CATLKKGGRMSYEQYF.

The chain has TRBV28 and TRBJ2-1, with D hard to call. Trimming took off 6 bases at V and 9 bases at J, with 12 bases between the two ends. Germline lookup yields CDR1 MDHEN and CDR2 SYDVKM. CDR3 length: 12 amino acids. Here the CDR3 reads CASSSGPSEQFF. CDR3 coding DNA: TGTGCCAGCAGCTCCGGTCCAAGTGAGCAGTTCTTC.

Only a few counts were recorded for this clonotype. The chain carries TRBV13 and TRBJ2-7, with 7 bases fitting TRBD2. J was trimmed by 3 bases and V by 5 bases; bases with no gene match: 13. Germline values: CDR1 PRHDT, CDR2 FYEKMQ (reference sequence). The CDR3 sequence is 16 residues long. The CDR3 bases are TGTGCCAGCAGCCCATATTCCGGCGGGAGACTCTACGAGCAGTACTTC. Its translation: CASSPYSGGRLYEQYF.

This clonotype was seen a handful of times. The chain uses TRBV25-1 and TRBJ2-5; the D gene could be TRBD1 or TRBD2 (6 bases each). In germline, CDR1 is MGHDK, CDR2 SYGVNS. This CDR3 has 15 residues. V lost 4 bases and J lost 5, with 17 bases in between. The CDR3 bases are TGTGCCAGCAGTGGCAACAGGGTAGGAGGGGAGACCCAGTACTTC. Translated, it gives CASSGNRVGGETQYF.

This chain links TRBV3-1 with TRBJ2-1; 10 bases map to TRBD2. CDR3 size: 19 residues. The germline gives CDR1 LGHDT, CDR2 YNNKEL (reference sequence). Unmatched junction bases numbered 12, after V lost 1 base and J lost 3 bases. The CDR3 DNA sequence: TGTGCCAGCAGCCAAGTTCTAGCTAGCGGGAGAACTCTCTACAATGAGCAGTTCTTC. Protein sequence: CASSQVLASGRTLYNEQFF.

This clonotype appeared a few times. V is TRBV20-1 and J is TRBJ2-7; D possibly corresponds to TRBD1 (5 bases). V lost 0 bases to trimming and J lost 4 bases, with 13 bases between them. The CDR3 totals 14 residues. Per the germline V gene, CDR1 is DFQATT and CDR2 is SNEGSKA (reference sequence). The DNA for the CDR3 is TGCAGTGCTAGAGATCTGGCAGGGTTGTACGAGCAGTACTTC. Its protein product is CSARDLAGLYEQYF.

This clonotype occurred a few times. The rearrangement links TRBV7-9 to TRBJ2-2; 8 bases are a match to TRBD2. CDR1 is SEHNR and CDR2 is FQNEAQ in the germline V gene (reference sequence). V was clipped by 6 bases and J by 5 bases; unmatched bases: 11. The CDR3 sequence is 16 residues long. This CDR3 reads CASRKHPLAGTGELFF. The DNA for the CDR3 is TGTGCCAGCAGAAAACACCCTTTAGCGGGAACCGGGGAGCTGTTTTTT.

In DNA form, the CDR3 reads TGTGCCAGCAGCGCGCCAGGGACAGCCTACGAGCAGTACTTC. This codes for CASSAPGTAYEQYF. The chain joins TRBV7-2 to TRBJ2-7; the match to TRBD1 covers 7 bases. V dropped 5 bases and J dropped 2; count of bases not matched to a gene: 6. Germline-derived CDR1 and CDR2 are SGHTA and FQGNSA. CDR3 length: 14 residues.

In its sample, this clonotype was seen a few times. The chain links TRBV6-2 or TRBV6-3 to TRBJ2-1; possibly TRBD1 or TRBD2 for D (5 bases each). The CDR3 contains 13 residues. The V end lost 6 bases, the J end lost 13 bases, and 19 bases lay between the germline ends. The germline V gene has CDR1 MNHEY and CDR2 SVGEGT. The CDR3 is CASRPYPGGGQFF. The CDR3 DNA follows: TGTGCCAGCAGACCCTATCCGGGTGGGGGACAGTTCTTC.

V usage is TRBV12-3 or TRBV12-4 and J usage is TRBJ1-1; D uncertain. There are 14 residues in the CDR3. Trimming took off 3 bases at V and 2 bases at J, with 10 bases between the two ends. The CDR3 DNA reads TGTGCCAGCAGTTTCCAGAGAAGTAACACTGAAGCTTTCTTT. Translation: CASSFQRSNTEAFF.

This clonotype was found a few times. V and J are TRBV4-3 and TRBJ2-5; 11 nucleotides align to TRBD2. The CDR3 length is 15 residues. CDR1 and CDR2 (germline): LGHNA, YSLEER. After removal of 5 bases from V and 3 bases from J, the junction contained 5 bases not matched to a gene. CDR3 coding DNA: TGCGCCAGCAGCATAGGGACTAGCGGAGAAGAGACCCAGTACTTC. Encoded protein: CASSIGTSGEETQYF.

This clonotype was seen a handful of times. The chain couples TRBV12-3 or TRBV12-4 to TRBJ2-1; 7 bases agree with TRBD2. The CDR3 is 15 residues long. V gave up 5 bases and J gave up 6 bases; unmatched junction bases: 10. CDR3 loop: CASSVRGSPSNEQFF. The DNA of the CDR3 is TGTGCCAGCAGTGTGCGGGGGTCACCGAGCAATGAGCAGTTCTTC.

This clonotype was seen a handful of times. The chain is built from TRBV7-2 and TRBJ2-4, with a weak D call TRBD1 (5 bases). This CDR3 spans 14 amino acids. With 3 bases removed from V and 5 bases from J, the gap between germline ends came to 11 bases. Germline CDR1 is SGHTA and CDR2 is FQGNSA. CDR3 nucleotides: TGTGCCAGCAGCTTGGGGCTAGACCAAAACATTCAGTACTTC. Translating it yields CASSLGLDQNIQYF.

This clonotype was detected many times. This rearrangement joins TRBV12-3 or TRBV12-4 to TRBJ2-1; unclear D gene. V dropped 3 bases and J dropped 8 bases, with 11 bases sitting between them. The CDR3 is 13 residues long. CDR3 region: CASSFDAMDEQFF. In nucleotides, the CDR3 is TGTGCCAGCAGTTTTGACGCCATGGATGAGCAGTTCTTC.

The chain couples TRBV6-1 to TRBJ2-7, with 8 bases aligning to TRBD1. The V and J ends lost 6 bases and 2 bases, in that order; junction bases with no gene match: 3. Germline CDR1 and CDR2: MNHNS and SASEGT. This CDR3 region has 13 residues. In DNA, the CDR3 is TGTGCCAGCAGGGGGACAGGCCCCTACGAGCAGTACTTC. Translation gives CASRGTGPYEQYF.

This clonotype has a handful of counts. V is TRBV12-3 or TRBV12-4 and J is TRBJ1-4, with D perhaps TRBD1 (5 bases). This CDR3 has 15 residues. The V end lost 5 bases, the J end lost 5 bases, and 15 bases lay between the germline ends. DNA of the CDR3: TGTGCCAGCAGTCCGGGGACGCCCGGGAATGAAAAACTGTTTTTT. Translating gives CASSPGTPGNEKLFF.

The genes are TRBV5-3 and TRBJ2-1; 8 positions agree with TRBD1. TRBV5-3 is assigned to the ORF class and has an uncertain function. The CDR3 runs 15 residues. Trimming cost V 8 bases and J 3 bases; bases outside gene matches: 10. The CDR3 nucleotides are TGTGCCAGGGGACATAGGACAGGGATCTACAATGAGCAGTTCTTC. Amino acids: CARGHRTGIYNEQFF.

The table lists this clonotype with a few counts. Here the CDR3 reads CASSLSLNNEQFF. CDR3 nucleotides: TGTGCCAGCAGCTTATCCCTCAACAATGAGCAGTTCTTC. This rearrangement joins TRBV7-2 to TRBJ2-1, with no clear D. The CDR3 length is 13 residues. Trimming stripped 2 bases from V and 5 bases from J, with 7 bases between. CDR1 is SGHTA and CDR2 is FQGNSA in the germline V gene.

The CDR3 is CASSFRSGYGELFF. The CDR3 bases are TGTGCCAGCAGTTTTAGGAGCGGATACGGGGAGCTGTTTTTT. The chain is built from TRBV28 and TRBJ2-2, with D maybe TRBD2 (5 bases). CDR1 is MDHEN and CDR2 is SYDVKM in the germline V gene. CDR3 length equals 14 residues. V lost 3 bases to trimming and J lost 7 bases, with 12 bases between them.

This clonotype was observed a few times. The chain couples TRBV7-8 to TRBJ2-7; D remains ambiguous. V lost 1 base and J 5 bases, leaving 15 bases between the germline ends. Germline-derived CDR1 and CDR2 are SGHVS and FQNEAQ. This CDR3 comprises 15 residues. For the CDR3, the DNA is TGTGCCAGCAGCTTAGAAGGAAAGGTTCAACACGAGCAGTACTTC. Protein sequence: CASSLEGKVQHEQYF.

This clonotype was detected once. The chain has TRBV5-5 and TRBJ2-7; D may correspond to TRBD1 or TRBD2 (5 bases each). V was shortened by 4 bases and J by 0 bases, with 14 bases between the two germline ends. Germline V gene lookup returns CDR1 SGHKS and CDR2 YYEKEE (reference sequence). The CDR3 consists of 15 residues. CDR3 coding DNA: TGTGCCAGCAGCCTGGTTGTCGGGGCCTCCTACGAGCAGTACTTC. Amino acids: CASSLVVGASYEQYF.

This clonotype was detected only a few times. The genes are TRBV3-1 and TRBJ2-5, with TRBD2 matching 9 bases. Germline V lookup: CDR1 LGHDT, CDR2 YNNKEL (reference sequence). The CDR3 has 14 amino acids. With V trimmed by 3 bases and J by 2 bases, 1 base remained unmatched. CDR3 in amino acids: CASSQTSGQETQYF. The CDR3 bases are TGTGCCAGCAGCCAGACTAGCGGTCAAGAGACCCAGTACTTC.

This rearrangement joins TRBV7-9 to TRBJ2-3; a weak D match, TRBD1 (6 bases). The CDR3 runs 14 residues. The V end was cut by 6 bases, the J end by 0 bases, with 10 bases between. Germline V gives CDR1 SEHNR, CDR2 FQNEAQ (reference sequence). The CDR3 DNA reads as TGTGCCAGCAGGCAGACAGGTAGCACAGATACGCAGTATTTT. It codes for CASRQTGSTDTQYF.

The table lists this clonotype with a few counts. The rearrangement links TRBV25-1 to TRBJ2-5, with D possibly being TRBD2 (5 bases). The V gene's germline CDR1 is MGHDK and CDR2 SYGVNS. Trimming took off 1 base at V and 5 bases at J, with 8 bases between the two ends. This CDR3 contains 13 residues. The CDR3 DNA reads TGTGCCAGCAGTGAATTGAGGGTGGAGACCCAGTACTTC. Its protein is CASSELRVETQYF.

This clonotype was counted a few times. The V and J genes are TRBV6-5 and TRBJ2-4; the match to TRBD2 covers 8 bases. This CDR3 has 15 residues. J was trimmed by 1 base and V by 5 bases; bases with no gene match: 4. Germline assignment: CDR1 MNHEY and CDR2 SVGAGI. The DNA of the CDR3 is TGTGCCAGCAGTACCGAGCGGGAGGCCAAAAACATTCAGTACTTC. This translates into CASSTEREAKNIQYF.